The T cell receptor beta chain described here comes from a study of shared clonotypes between healthy human individuals. Background on the study: Three plates were used per donor for CD4 naive, three for CD4 memory, two for CD8 naive and one for CD8 memory. Findings of the study overall: Compared with clonotypes that all four donors shared, non-shared clonotypes had lower generation probabilities.

Note on this clone: Its antigen is undetermined.

Study donors comprised healthy, HIV-negative adults devoid of recent acute infection or vaccination. Both subsets, CD45RA+ naive and CD45RA-negative memory, were split from the CD4+ cells. Only in-frame clones appear in the TCRdb table, and some are missing; sequencing was by immunoSEQ multiplex PCR. This sample has around 550,000 clones, with 90% to 97% found just once. V was clipped by 5 bases and J by 2 bases, with 17 bases between them. The germline gives CDR1 SEHNR, CDR2 FQNEAQ (reference sequence). There are 16 residues in the CDR3. Specimen: naive CD4+ T cells sorted from blood. Subset here: CD45RA+ positively selected. The chain carries TRBV7-9 and TRBJ2-3, with D perhaps matching TRBD2 (5 bases). The sequence was collected from a woman aged 25 to 45 in good health. The CDR3 sequence: CASSPLRQRSTDTQYF. CDR3 DNA: TGTGCCAGCAGCCCCCTTCGCCAGCGGTCCACAGATACGCAGTATTTT.